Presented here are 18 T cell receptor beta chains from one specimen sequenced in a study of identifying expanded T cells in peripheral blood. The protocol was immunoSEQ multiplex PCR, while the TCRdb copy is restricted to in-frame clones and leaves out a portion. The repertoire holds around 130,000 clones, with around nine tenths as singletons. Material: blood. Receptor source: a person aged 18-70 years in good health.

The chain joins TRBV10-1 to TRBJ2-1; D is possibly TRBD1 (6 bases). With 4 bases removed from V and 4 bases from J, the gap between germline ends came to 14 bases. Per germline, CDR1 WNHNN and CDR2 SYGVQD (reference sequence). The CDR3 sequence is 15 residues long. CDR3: CASSGDTLKYNEQFF. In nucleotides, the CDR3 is TGCGCCAGCAGTGGGGACACGTTGAAATACAATGAGCAGTTCTTC.

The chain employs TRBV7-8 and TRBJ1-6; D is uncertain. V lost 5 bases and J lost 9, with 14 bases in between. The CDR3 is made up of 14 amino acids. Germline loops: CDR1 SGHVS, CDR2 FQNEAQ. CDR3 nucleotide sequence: TGTGCCAGCAGCCCCACCTCGGGCCCTTCACCCCTCCACTTT. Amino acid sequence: CASSPTSGPSPLHF.

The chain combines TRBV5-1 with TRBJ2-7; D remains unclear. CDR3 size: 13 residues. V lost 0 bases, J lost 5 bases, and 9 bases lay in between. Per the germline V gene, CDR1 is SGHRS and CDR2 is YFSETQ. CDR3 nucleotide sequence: TGCGCCAGCAGCTTGGGTTACGCCAACGAGCAGTACTTC. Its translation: CASSLGYANEQYF.

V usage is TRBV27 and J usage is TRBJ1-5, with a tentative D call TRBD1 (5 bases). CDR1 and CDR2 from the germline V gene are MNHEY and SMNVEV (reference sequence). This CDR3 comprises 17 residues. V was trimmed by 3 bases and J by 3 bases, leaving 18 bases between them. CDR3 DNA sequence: TGTGCCAGCAGTTTGCAGGGCCACGGGGTTAACAATCAGCCCCAGCATTTT. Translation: CASSLQGHGVNNQPQHF.

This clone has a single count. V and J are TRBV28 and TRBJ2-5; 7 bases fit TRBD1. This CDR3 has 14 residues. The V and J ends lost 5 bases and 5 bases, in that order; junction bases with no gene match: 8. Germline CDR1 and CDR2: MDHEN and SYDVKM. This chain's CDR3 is CASSPQGWGETQYF. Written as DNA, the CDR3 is TGTGCCAGCAGTCCACAGGGGTGGGGCGAGACCCAGTACTTC.

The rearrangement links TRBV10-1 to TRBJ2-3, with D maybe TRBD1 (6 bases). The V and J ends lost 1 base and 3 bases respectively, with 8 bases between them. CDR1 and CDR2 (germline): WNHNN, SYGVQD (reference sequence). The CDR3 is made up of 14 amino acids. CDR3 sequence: CASSEFGQTDTQYF. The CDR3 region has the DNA TGCGCCAGCAGTGAGTTTGGACAGACAGATACGCAGTATTTT.

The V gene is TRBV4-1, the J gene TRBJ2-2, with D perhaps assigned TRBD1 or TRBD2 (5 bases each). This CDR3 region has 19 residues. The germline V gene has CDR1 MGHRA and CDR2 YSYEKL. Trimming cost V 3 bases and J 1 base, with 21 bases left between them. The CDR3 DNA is TGCGCCAGCAGCCATGGACGGCAGGGAGTTCTAGGGAACACCGGGGAGCTGTTTTTT. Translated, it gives CASSHGRQGVLGNTGELFF.

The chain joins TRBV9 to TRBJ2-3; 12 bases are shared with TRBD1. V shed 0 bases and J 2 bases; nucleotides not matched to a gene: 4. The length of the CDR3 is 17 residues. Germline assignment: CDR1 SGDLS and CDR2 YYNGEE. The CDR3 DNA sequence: TGTGCCAGCAGCGTAGAAGGGACAGGGGGCCTCACAGATACGCAGTATTTT. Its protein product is CASSVEGTGGLTDTQYF.

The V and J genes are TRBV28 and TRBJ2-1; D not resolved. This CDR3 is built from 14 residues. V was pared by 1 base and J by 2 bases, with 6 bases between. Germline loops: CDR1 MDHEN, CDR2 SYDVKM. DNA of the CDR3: TGTGCCAGCAGTTTATACGGACCCTACAATGAGCAGTTCTTC. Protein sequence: CASSLYGPYNEQFF.

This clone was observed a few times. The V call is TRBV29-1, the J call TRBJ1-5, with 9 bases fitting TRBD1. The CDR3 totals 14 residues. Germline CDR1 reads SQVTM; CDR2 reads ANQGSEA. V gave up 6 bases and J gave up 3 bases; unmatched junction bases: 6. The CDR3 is CSVGGQGLNQPQHF. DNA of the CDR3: TGCAGCGTGGGGGGACAGGGCCTCAATCAGCCCCAGCATTTT. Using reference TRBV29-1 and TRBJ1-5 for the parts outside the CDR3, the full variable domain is SAVISQKPSRDICQRGTSLTIQCQVDSQVTMMFWYRQQPGQSLTLIATANQGSEATYESGFVIDKFPISRPNLTFSTLTVSNMSPEDSSIYLCSVGGQGLNQPQHFGDGTRLSIL.

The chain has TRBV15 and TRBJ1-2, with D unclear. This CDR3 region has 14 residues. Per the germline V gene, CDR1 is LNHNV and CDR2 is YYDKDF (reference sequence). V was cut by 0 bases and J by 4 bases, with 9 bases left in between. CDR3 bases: TGTGCCACCAGCAGAGATCGGCAGACCTATGGCTACACCTTC. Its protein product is CATSRDRQTYGYTF.

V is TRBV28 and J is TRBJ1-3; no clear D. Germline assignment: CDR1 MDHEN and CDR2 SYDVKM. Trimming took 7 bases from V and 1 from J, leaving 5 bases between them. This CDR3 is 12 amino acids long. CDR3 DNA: TGTGCCAGCATTGATTCTGGAAACACCATATATTTT. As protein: CASIDSGNTIYF.

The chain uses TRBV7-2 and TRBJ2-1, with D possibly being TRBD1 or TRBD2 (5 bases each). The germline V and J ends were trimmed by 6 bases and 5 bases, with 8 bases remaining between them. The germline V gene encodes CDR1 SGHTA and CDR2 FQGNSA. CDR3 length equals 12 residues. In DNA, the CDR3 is TGTGCCAGCAGGGGACGGAACAATGAGCAGTTCTTC. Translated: CASRGRNNEQFF.

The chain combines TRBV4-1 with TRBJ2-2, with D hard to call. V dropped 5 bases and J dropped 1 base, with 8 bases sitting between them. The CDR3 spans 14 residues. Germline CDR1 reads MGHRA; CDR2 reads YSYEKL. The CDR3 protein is CASSDPRNTGELFF. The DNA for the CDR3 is TGCGCCAGCAGCGACCCAAGGAACACCGGGGAGCTGTTTTTT.

CDR3 DNA: TGCGCCAGCAGCTTGGTTGGGACTACCACCAATGAGCAGTTCTTC. Encoded protein: CASSLVGTTTNEQFF. V usage is TRBV5-1 and J usage is TRBJ2-1, with 7 bases aligning to TRBD2. V shed 0 bases, J shed 6 bases, and the junction held 6 bases outside the gene matches. The CDR3 is 15 residues long. The germline CDR1 and CDR2 sequences are SGHRS and YFSETQ.

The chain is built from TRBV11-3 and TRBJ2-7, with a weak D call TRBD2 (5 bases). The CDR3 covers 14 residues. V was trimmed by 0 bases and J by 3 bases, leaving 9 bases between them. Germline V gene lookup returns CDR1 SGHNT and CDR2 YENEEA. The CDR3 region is CASSLEGSDYEQYF. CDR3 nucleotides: TGTGCCAGCAGCTTAGAAGGTAGCGACTACGAGCAGTACTTC.

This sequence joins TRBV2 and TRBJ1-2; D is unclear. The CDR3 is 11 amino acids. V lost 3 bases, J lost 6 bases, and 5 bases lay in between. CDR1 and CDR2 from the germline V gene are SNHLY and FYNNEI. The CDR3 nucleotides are TGTGCCAGCAGTGACCGTAATGGCTACACCTTC. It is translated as CASSDRNGYTF. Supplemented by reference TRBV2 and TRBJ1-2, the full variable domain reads EPEVTQTPSHQVTQMGQEVILRCVPISNHLYFYWYRQILGQKVEFLVSFYNNEISEKSEIFDDQFSVERPDGSNFTLKIRSTKLEDSAMYFCASSDRNGYTFGSGTRLTVV.

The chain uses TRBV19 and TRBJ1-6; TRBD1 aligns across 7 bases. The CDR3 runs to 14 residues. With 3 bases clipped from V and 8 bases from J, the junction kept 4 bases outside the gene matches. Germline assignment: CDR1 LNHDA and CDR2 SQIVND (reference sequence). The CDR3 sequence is CASSIQGGDSPLHF. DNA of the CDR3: TGTGCCAGTAGTATTCAGGGGGGGGATTCACCCCTCCACTTT.